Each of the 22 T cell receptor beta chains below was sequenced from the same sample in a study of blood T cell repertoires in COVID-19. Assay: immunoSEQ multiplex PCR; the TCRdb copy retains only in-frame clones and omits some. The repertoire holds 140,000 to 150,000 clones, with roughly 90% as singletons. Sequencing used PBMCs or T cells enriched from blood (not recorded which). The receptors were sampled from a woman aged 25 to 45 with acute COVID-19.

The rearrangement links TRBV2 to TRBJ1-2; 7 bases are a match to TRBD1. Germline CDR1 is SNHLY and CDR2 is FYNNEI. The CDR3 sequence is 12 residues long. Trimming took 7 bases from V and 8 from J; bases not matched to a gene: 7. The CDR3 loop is CASNRQGGGYTF. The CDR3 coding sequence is TGTGCCAGCAACAGACAGGGCGGCGGCTACACCTTC.

CDR3 bases: TGTGCCATCGCAGGGGGCCCTTACTATGGCTACACCTTC. It specifies CAIAGGPYYGYTF. The chain joins TRBV10-3 to TRBJ1-2; 8 bases fit TRBD1. The V and J ends lost 8 bases and 3 bases, in that order; junction bases with no gene match: 5. Per the germline V gene, CDR1 is ENHRY and CDR2 is SYGVKD. The CDR3 runs to 13 residues.

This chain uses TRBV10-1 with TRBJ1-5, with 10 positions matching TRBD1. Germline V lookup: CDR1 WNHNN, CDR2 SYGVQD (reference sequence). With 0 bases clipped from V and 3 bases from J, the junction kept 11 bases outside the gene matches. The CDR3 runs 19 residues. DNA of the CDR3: TGCGCCAGCAGTGAGTCCCCCGGGACAGGGGTCCGCTTCAATCAGCCCCAGCATTTT. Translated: CASSESPGTGVRFNQPQHF.

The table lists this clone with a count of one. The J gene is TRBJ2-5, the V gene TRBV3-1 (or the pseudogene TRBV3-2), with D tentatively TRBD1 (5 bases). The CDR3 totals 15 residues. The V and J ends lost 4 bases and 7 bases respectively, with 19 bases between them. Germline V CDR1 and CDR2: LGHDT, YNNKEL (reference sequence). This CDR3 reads CASSRGMSPPRTQYF. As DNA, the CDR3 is TGTGCCAGCAGCCGGGGCATGTCTCCACCGCGGACCCAGTACTTC.

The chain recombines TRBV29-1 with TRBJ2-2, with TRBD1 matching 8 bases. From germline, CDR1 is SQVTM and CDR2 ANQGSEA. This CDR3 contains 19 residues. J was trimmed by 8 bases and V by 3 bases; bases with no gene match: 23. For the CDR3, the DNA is TGCAGCGTTGATGCCCATCCCATCACTGGGACAGGTGCAAGGGGGGAGCTGTTTTTT. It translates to CSVDAHPITGTGARGELFF.

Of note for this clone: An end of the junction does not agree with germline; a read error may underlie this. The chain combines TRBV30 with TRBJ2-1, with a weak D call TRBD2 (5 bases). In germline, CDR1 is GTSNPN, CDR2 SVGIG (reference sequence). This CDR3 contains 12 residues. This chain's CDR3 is CAWSVPRGPRLF. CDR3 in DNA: TGTGCCTGGAGTGTACCTCGAGGGCCCCGGCTCTTC.

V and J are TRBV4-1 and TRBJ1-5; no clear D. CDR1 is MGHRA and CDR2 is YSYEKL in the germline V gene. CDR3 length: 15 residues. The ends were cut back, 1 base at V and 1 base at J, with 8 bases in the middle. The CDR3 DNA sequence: TGCGCCAGCAGCCAAGTAGGACTCAGCAATCAGCCCCAGCATTTT. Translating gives CASSQVGLSNQPQHF.

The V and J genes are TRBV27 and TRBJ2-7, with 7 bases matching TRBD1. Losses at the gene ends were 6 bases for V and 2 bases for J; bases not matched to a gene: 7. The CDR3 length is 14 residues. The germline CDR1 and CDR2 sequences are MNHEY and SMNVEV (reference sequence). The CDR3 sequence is CASRTGTEPYEQYF. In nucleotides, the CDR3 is TGTGCCAGCAGAACCGGGACAGAGCCCTACGAGCAGTACTTC.

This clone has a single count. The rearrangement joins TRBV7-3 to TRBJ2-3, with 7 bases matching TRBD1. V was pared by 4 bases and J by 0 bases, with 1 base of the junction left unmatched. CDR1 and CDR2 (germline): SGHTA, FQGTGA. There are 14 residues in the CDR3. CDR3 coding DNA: TGTGCCAGCAGCTCGGGACAGAGCACAGATACGCAGTATTTT. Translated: CASSSGQSTDTQYF.

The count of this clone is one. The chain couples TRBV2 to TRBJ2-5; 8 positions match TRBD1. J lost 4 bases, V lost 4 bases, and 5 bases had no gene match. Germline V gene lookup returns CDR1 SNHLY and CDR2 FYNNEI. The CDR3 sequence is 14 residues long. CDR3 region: CASSGQTGGETQYF. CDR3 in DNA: TGTGCCAGCAGTGGTCAAACAGGGGGAGAGACCCAGTACTTC.

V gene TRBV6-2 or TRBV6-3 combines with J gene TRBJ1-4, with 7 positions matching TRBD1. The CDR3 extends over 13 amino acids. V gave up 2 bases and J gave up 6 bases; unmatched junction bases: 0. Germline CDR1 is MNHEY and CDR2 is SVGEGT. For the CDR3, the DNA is TGTGCCAGCAGTTACAGGGGGCATGAAAAACTGTTTTTT. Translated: CASSYRGHEKLFF.

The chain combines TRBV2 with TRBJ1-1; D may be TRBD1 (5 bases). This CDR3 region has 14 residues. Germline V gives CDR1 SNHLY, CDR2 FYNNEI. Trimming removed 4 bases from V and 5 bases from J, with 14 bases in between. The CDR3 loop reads CASSGGEGWTEAFF. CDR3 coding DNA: TGTGCCAGCAGTGGGGGGGAGGGGTGGACTGAAGCTTTCTTT. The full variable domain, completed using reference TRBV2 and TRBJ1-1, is EPEVTQTPSHQVTQMGQEVILRCVPISNHLYFYWYRQILGQKVEFLVSFYNNEISEKSEIFDDQFSVERPDGSNFTLKIRSTKLEDSAMYFCASSGGEGWTEAFFGQGTRLTVV.

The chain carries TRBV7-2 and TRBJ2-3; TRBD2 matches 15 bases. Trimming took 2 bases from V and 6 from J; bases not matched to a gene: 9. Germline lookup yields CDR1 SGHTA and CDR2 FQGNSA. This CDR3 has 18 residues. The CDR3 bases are TGTGCCAGCAGCTTAACTTCCGGGACTAGCGGGAGGAGGGATACGCAGTATTTT. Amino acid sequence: CASSLTSGTSGRRDTQYF.

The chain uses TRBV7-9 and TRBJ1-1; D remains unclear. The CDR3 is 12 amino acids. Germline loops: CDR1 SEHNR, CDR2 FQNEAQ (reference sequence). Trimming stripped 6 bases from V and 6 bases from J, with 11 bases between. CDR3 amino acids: CASRGQAPEAFF. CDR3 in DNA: TGTGCCAGCAGGGGCCAGGCGCCTGAAGCTTTCTTT. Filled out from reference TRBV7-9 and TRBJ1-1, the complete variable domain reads DTGVSQNPRHKITKRGQNVTFRCDPISEHNRLYWYRQTLGQGPEFLTYFQNEAQLEKSRLLSDRFSAERPKGSFSTLEIQRTEQGDSAMYLCASRGQAPEAFFGQGTRLTVV.

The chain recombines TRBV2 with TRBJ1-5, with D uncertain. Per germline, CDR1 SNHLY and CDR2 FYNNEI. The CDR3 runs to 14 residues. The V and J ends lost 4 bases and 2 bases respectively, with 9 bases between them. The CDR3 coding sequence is TGTGCCAGCAGTGGAGGATTCGGCAATCAGCCCCAGCATTTT. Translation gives CASSGGFGNQPQHF.

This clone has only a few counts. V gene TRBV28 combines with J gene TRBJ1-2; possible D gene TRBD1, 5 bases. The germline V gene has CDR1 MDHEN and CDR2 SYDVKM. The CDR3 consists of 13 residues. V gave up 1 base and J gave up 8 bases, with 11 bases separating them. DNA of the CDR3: TGTGCCAGCAGTTTATCGGGACTCAGGGGCTACACCTTC. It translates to CASSLSGLRGYTF.

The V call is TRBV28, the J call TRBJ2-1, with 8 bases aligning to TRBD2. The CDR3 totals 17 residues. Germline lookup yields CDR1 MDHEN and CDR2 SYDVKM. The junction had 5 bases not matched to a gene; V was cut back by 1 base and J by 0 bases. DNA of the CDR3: TGTGCCAGCAGTTTATTTACTAGCGGTAGCTCCTACAATGAGCAGTTCTTC. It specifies CASSLFTSGSSYNEQFF.

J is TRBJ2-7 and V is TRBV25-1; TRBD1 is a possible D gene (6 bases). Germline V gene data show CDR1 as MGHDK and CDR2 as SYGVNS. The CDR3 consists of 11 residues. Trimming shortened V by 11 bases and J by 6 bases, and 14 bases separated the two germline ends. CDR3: CAAEQGSEQYF. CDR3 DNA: TGTGCCGCCGAACAGGGCTCCGAGCAGTACTTC.

The CDR3 protein is CASSRPGLAGANTQYF. DNA of the CDR3: TGTGCCAGCAGCCGGCCGGGACTAGCGGGAGCAAATACGCAGTATTTT. The chain combines TRBV14 with TRBJ2-3; TRBD2 matches 14 bases. CDR3 length: 16 residues. Trimming at V came to 4 bases and at J to 7 bases, leaving 7 bases not matched to a gene. Germline loops: CDR1 SGHDN, CDR2 FVKESK.

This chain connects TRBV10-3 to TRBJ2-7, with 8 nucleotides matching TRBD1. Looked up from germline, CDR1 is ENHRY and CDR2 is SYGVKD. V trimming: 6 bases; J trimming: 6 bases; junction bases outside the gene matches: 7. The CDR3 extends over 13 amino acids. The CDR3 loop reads CAIRGRGLSEQYF. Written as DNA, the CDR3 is TGTGCCATCAGGGGCAGGGGGCTATCCGAGCAGTACTTC.

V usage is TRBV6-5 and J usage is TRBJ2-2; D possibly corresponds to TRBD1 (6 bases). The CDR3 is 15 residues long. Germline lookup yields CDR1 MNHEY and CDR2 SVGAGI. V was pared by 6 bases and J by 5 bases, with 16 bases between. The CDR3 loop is CASSMARGVTGELFF. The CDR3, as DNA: TGTGCCAGCAGCATGGCCAGGGGTGTGACCGGGGAGCTGTTTTTT.

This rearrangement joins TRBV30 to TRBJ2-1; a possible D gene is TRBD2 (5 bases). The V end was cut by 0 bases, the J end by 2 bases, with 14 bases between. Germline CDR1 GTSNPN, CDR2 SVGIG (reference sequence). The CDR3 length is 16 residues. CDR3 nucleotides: TGTGCCTGGAGTGTAGTTAGCGAGTTCGCCTACAATGAGCAGTTCTTC. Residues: CAWSVVSEFAYNEQFF.